These T cell receptor beta chains were read from a single sample in a study of blood T cell repertoires in COVID-19. Clones were read by immunoSEQ multiplex PCR, and TCRdb kept only the in-frame ones, dropping some. The sample shows roughly 570,000 clones, approximately 88% of them seen only once. The sequenced material came from peripheral blood. These receptors were collected from a woman aged 50 to 60 with COVID-19, enrolled during active disease. CDR3s include the opening cysteine and the closing phenylalanine or tryptophan. Each record gives: V gene, D gene, J gene, CDR3 protein. D genes are given only for firm matches.

TRBV5-1	NA	TRBJ1-2	CASSLEGVANGYTF
TRBV7-5	NA	TRBJ2-3	CARSLGTSGVFTDTQYF
TRBV30	TRBD2	TRBJ2-5	CAWRLAGGETQYF
TRBV30	TRBD2	TRBJ2-3	CAWSVVFRTSGGADTQYF
TRBV9	NA	TRBJ1-2	CASSVEGLGYTF
TRBV11-2	TRBD2	TRBJ2-3	CASSLEGGDLTDTQYF
TRBV28	TRBD1	TRBJ2-5	CASRVDRGETQYF
TRBV24-1	TRBD1	TRBJ1-2	CATSGLGQGDGYTF
TRBV12-3/TRBV12-4	NA	TRBJ2-7	CASSLQGVEQYF
TRBV19	NA	TRBJ1-3	CANPDSSGNTIYF
TRBV23-1	NA	TRBJ1-1	CASSRPISSTGLEAFF
TRBV7-9	TRBD2	TRBJ2-3	CASSLGQGGTTGTDTQYF
TRBV7-9	NA	TRBJ1-4	CASSPDSRKEKLFF
TRBV30	NA	TRBJ1-1	CAWSVGRGWTEAFF
TRBV12-3/TRBV12-4	NA	TRBJ1-2	CASWGSGGYTF
TRBV19	NA	TRBJ2-4	CASSMWDGGKNIQYF
TRBV5-8	NA	TRBJ1-4	CASLLRREKLFF
TRBV5-6	TRBD2	TRBJ2-7	CASSLAGGGRSYEQYF
TRBV7-6	NA	TRBJ2-3	CASRDARVGDTQYF
TRBV29-1	NA	TRBJ1-2	CSVDDSFGYTF
TRBV5-1	TRBD1	TRBJ2-2	CASSWATGGPTGELFF
TRBV30	TRBD1	TRBJ1-6	CACPTGQGKYNSPLHF
TRBV27	TRBD1	TRBJ2-7	CASSLGQGGHEQYF
TRBV29-1	TRBD1	TRBJ1-1	CSVSQGGNTEAFF
TRBV6-2/TRBV6-3	TRBD2	TRBJ2-3	CASSWGLTGGSDTQYF
TRBV7-2	NA	TRBJ2-3	CASSLASGSTDTQYF
TRBV29-1	NA	TRBJ1-2	CSVEIIGYGYTF
TRBV19	NA	TRBJ2-7	CASTQGGDPYEQYF
TRBV6-5	NA	TRBJ2-5	CAIRGGVEETQYF
TRBV19	TRBD1	TRBJ2-7	CASSIDFRQGKNYEQYF
TRBV27	NA	TRBJ1-4	CASSLSQYEKLFF
TRBV6-6	TRBD1	TRBJ1-2	CASTGTGRGYTF
TRBV5-1	TRBD1	TRBJ1-3	CASSFDATGTGNTIYF
TRBV29-1	TRBD1	TRBJ2-7	CSVVRQGAVDEQYF
TRBV3-1/TRBV3-2	NA	TRBJ1-1	CASSQEIGGTEAFF
TRBV2	TRBD2	TRBJ2-1	CASSDSRAGGLNEQFF
TRBV29-1	NA	TRBJ2-7	CSVGQSYEQYF
TRBV29-1	NA	TRBJ2-7	CSAYESYEQYF
TRBV5-1	TRBD1	TRBJ1-3	CASSLESGGGNTIYF
TRBV7-2	TRBD1	TRBJ2-6	CASSLGGTGKSGANVLTF
TRBV3-1/TRBV3-2	NA	TRBJ2-4	CASSQDLWEKNIQYF
TRBV7-8	NA	TRBJ1-3	CASSLLGYTIYF
TRBV13	NA	TRBJ2-7	CASSLDSEGHYEQYF
TRBV24-1	TRBD2	TRBJ2-2	CACGGAVGELFF
TRBV3-1/TRBV3-2	NA	TRBJ1-2	CASSQEGGPGSYTF
TRBV9	TRBD1	TRBJ1-1	CASSTSTGGYPEAFF
TRBV6-5	TRBD1	TRBJ2-7	CASSTQDRVQDEQYF
TRBV24-1	TRBD1	TRBJ2-5	CATSDWGQGVFQETQYF
TRBV10-3	NA	TRBJ1-1	CASGPDRGLDTEAFF
TRBV10-3	NA	TRBJ1-1	CAISSDSEAFF
TRBV15	TRBD1	TRBJ2-4	CATSSGTGASKNIQYF
TRBV19	NA	TRBJ2-7	CASSIGGASYEQYF
TRBV4-1	TRBD1	TRBJ1-5	CASSPLSTGEGQPQHF
TRBV27	NA	TRBJ1-2	CATLNTGTNYGYTF
TRBV9	NA	TRBJ2-3	CASSVGAGAFDTQYF
TRBV19	NA	TRBJ1-1	CASSINRLNTEAFF